This T cell receptor (beta chain) emerged from a study of T cells in Graves' hyperthyroidism and ophthalmopathy. The TCR beta CDR3 regions underwent amplification using RNA transcripts as the source. The HTBI primer set served for first-round RT-PCR of the TCR CDR3. TCRdb independently ran MiXCR on the multiplex PCR reads; one entry per CDR3 protein. The table records about 400,000 distinct CDR3 sequences, just under 15% of them present only once. Many counts were recorded for this clonotype. Its matching antigen is unknown. Trimming left V 8 bases short and J 3 bases short, with 20 bases between. Germline-derived CDR1 and CDR2 are SNHLY and FYNNEI. This CDR3 contains 15 residues. Study outcomes and limitations: Most clonotypes that expanded in the thyroid above 0.001 also showed up in blood.

Uncontrolled infections, other autoimmune diseases, pregnancy or lactation led to exclusion of patients. Source material for PBMCs was around 10 ml fresh peripheral blood. This chain links TRBV2 with TRBJ2-7; D is unresolved. The source of this sequence is a woman in her twenties or thirties with Graves' hyperthyroidism. Sequenced input: blood. The CDR3: CASGAPAKLYYEQYF. The CDR3 DNA is TGTGCCAGCGGAGCCCCGGCCAAACTTTACTACGAGCAGTACTTC.